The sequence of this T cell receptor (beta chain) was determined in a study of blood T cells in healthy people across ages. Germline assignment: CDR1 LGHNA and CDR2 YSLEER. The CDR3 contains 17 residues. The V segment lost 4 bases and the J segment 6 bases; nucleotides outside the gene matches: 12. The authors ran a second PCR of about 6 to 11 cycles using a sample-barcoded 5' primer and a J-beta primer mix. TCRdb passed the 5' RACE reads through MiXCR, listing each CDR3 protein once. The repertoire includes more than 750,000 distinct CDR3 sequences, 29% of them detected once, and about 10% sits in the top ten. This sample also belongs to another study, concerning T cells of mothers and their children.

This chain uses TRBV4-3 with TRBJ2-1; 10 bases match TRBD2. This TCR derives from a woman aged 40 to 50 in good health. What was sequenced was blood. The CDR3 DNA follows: TGCGCCAGCAGCCCTTCCCAGAGCGGGGGGGTGTTCAATGAGCAGTTCTTC. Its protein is CASSPSQSGGVFNEQFF.